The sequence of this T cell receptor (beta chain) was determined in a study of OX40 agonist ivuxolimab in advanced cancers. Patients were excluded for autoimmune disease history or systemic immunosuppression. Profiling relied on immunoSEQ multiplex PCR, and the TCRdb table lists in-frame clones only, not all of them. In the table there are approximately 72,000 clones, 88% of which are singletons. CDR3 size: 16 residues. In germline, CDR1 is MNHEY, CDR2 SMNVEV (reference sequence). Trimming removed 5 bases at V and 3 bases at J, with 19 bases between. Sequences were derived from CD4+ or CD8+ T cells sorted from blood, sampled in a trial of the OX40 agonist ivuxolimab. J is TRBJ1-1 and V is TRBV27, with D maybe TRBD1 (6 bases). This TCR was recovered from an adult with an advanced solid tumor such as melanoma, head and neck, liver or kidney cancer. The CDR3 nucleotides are TGTGCCAGCAGTCCACAGGGCGCAGGGAAGTACACTGAAGCTTTCTTT. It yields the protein CASSPQGAGKYTEAFF.